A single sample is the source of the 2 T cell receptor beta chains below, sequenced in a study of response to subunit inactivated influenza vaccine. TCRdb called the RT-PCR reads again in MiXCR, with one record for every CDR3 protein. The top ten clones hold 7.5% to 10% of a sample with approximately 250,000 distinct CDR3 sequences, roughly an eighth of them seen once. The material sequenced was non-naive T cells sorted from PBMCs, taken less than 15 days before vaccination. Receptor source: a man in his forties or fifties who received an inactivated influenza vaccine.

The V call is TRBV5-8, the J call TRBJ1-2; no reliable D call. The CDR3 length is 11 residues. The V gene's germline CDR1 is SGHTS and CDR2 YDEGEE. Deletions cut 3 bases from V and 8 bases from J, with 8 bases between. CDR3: CASSYPSGYTF. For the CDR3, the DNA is TGTGCCAGCAGCTACCCTTCGGGCTACACCTTC.

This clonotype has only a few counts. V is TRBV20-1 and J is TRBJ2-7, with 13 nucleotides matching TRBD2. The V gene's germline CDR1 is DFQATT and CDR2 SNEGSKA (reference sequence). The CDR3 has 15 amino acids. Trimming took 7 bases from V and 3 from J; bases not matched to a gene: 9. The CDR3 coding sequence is TGCAGTGGGTCAGGGGGGACTAGCGGGATCTACGAGCAGTACTTC. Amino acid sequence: CSGSGGTSGIYEQYF.